The 12 T cell receptor beta chains below come from one sample, sequenced in a study of CD8 T cells in ankylosing spondylitis. General observations from the study: Several highly homologous variants made up a TCR beta motif that seemed to typify ankylosing spondylitis blood.

For these receptors, no antigen is known. TCRdb re-derived calls from the 5' RACE reads in MiXCR, one entry per CDR3 protein. This sample has over 450,000 distinct CDR3 sequences, with roughly 13% found just once. The sample consisted of blood, either unsorted or a sorted T cell fraction (not recorded which). These receptors originate from a male donor with ankylosing spondylitis.

This clonotype was seen only a few times. The rearrangement joins TRBV11-2 to TRBJ1-2; maybe TRBD1 (5 bases). Trimming removed 6 bases at V and 0 bases at J, with 14 bases between. The germline V gene has CDR1 SGHAT and CDR2 FQNNGV. The CDR3 contains 15 residues. In nucleotides, the CDR3 is TGTGCCAGCAGGCCGGCGGGGGGATCTAACTATGGCTACACCTTC. Translated: CASRPAGGSNYGYTF.

The chain uses TRBV27 and TRBJ2-7, with a weak D call TRBD2 (5 bases). The germline gives CDR1 MNHEY, CDR2 SMNVEV (reference sequence). The ends were cut back, 3 bases at V and 5 bases at J, with 14 bases in the middle. The CDR3 is 14 residues long. The CDR3 bases are TGTGCCAGCAGTTTCCTAAGCGGAAAGAACGAGCAGTACTTC. Amino acids: CASSFLSGKNEQYF.

This clonotype was observed many times. The chain has TRBV12-3 or TRBV12-4 and TRBJ1-1, with 10 bases matching TRBD1. The V gene end was trimmed by 3 bases and the J gene end by 1 base; junction bases not matched to a gene: 8. The CDR3 contains 17 residues. The CDR3 bases are TGTGCCAGCAGTTTCGGGACAGGGGCAAGGCAGAACACTGAAGCTTTCTTT. As protein: CASSFGTGARQNTEAFF.

This chain links TRBV7-2 with TRBJ1-5; 10 bases match TRBD1. Looked up from germline, CDR1 is SGHTA and CDR2 is FQGNSA. The V and J ends lost 5 bases and 1 base, in that order; junction bases with no gene match: 2. The CDR3 contains 15 residues. CDR3 nucleotides: TGTGCCAGCAGCACGACAGGGGGCAGCAATCAGCCCCAGCATTTT. Translated, it gives CASSTTGGSNQPQHF.

This clonotype came up many times. The chain has TRBV4-2 and TRBJ2-1, with 13 positions matching TRBD2. The germline V gene encodes CDR1 LGHNA and CDR2 YNFKEQ. This CDR3 contains 18 residues. J lost 7 bases, V lost 0 bases, and 9 bases had no gene match. The CDR3: CASSQDRTSGRAGNEQFF. CDR3 DNA: TGTGCCAGCAGCCAAGATCGAACTAGCGGGAGGGCCGGAAATGAGCAGTTCTTC.

In this sample, this clonotype turned up a few times. V gene TRBV20-1 combines with J gene TRBJ2-5; D remains ambiguous. Trimming left V 6 bases short and J 4 bases short, with 12 bases between. CDR1 and CDR2 (germline): DFQATT, SNEGSKA (reference sequence). The CDR3 covers 12 residues. The DNA for the CDR3 is TGCAGTGCCCCGTCTCCCTCAGAGACCCAGTACTTC. Translating gives CSAPSPSETQYF.

This clonotype was observed a few times. This sequence joins TRBV20-1 and TRBJ2-6; D is unresolved. Germline lookup yields CDR1 DFQATT and CDR2 SNEGSKA (reference sequence). This CDR3 has 11 amino acids. Trimming took 1 base from V and 5 from J, leaving 0 bases between them. In nucleotides, the CDR3 is TGCAGTGCTAGAGGGGCCAACGTCCTGACTTTC. Its protein product is CSARGANVLTF.

This rearrangement joins TRBV12-3 or TRBV12-4 to TRBJ2-1; perhaps TRBD1 as D (5 bases). V lost 8 bases and J lost 5, with 16 bases in between. This CDR3 region has 14 residues. CDR3 bases: TGTGCCAGCGCTGGGGCAGGCCGGCACAATGAGCAGTTCTTC. Protein: CASAGAGRHNEQFF.

This clonotype came up many times. This chain uses TRBV2 with TRBJ2-1; D may be TRBD1 (5 bases). The germline gives CDR1 SNHLY, CDR2 FYNNEI. This CDR3 is built from 12 residues. The V gene lost 6 bases and the J gene lost 4 bases, with 7 bases spanning the gap. Here the CDR3 reads CASRGLYNEQFF. CDR3 sequence (DNA): TGTGCCAGCAGGGGGCTTTACAATGAGCAGTTCTTC.

This clonotype turned up a few times. The chain joins TRBV5-1 to TRBJ2-1, with 7 bases fitting TRBD2. Unmatched junction bases numbered 7, after V lost 0 bases and J lost 4 bases. Germline V lookup: CDR1 SGHRS, CDR2 YFSETQ. This CDR3 contains 16 residues. The CDR3 region has the DNA TGCGCCAGCAGCTTGGAGGCGGGAGTTAGGTACAATGAGCAGTTCTTC. Protein sequence: CASSLEAGVRYNEQFF. The full variable domain, rest sourced from reference TRBV5-1 and TRBJ2-1, is KAGVTQTPRYLIKTRGQQVTLSCSPISGHRSVSWYQQTPGQGLQFLFEYFSETQRNKGNFPGRFSGRQFSNSRSEMNVSTLELGDSALYLCASSLEAGVRYNEQFFGPGTRLTVL.

The V gene is TRBV5-1, the J gene TRBJ1-1; a possible D gene is TRBD1 (6 bases). The CDR3 spans 14 residues. Deletions cut 3 bases from V and 3 bases from J, with 12 bases between. The germline V gene has CDR1 SGHRS and CDR2 YFSETQ. The CDR3 region is CASSSGQRDTEAFF. DNA of the CDR3: TGCGCCAGCAGCTCTGGACAGCGGGACACTGAAGCTTTCTTT. The complete variable domain, with remaining parts taken from reference TRBV5-1 and TRBJ1-1, reads KAGVTQTPRYLIKTRGQQVTLSCSPISGHRSVSWYQQTPGQGLQFLFEYFSETQRNKGNFPGRFSGRQFSNSRSEMNVSTLELGDSALYLCASSSGQRDTEAFFGQGTRLTVV.

In its sample, this clonotype was seen many times. The V gene is TRBV5-1, the J gene TRBJ1-4; a possible D gene is TRBD1 (5 bases). The V gene lost 0 bases and the J gene lost 3 bases, with 9 bases spanning the gap. Looked up from germline, CDR1 is SGHRS and CDR2 is YFSETQ. The CDR3 extends over 15 amino acids. CDR3 coding DNA: TGCGCCAGCAGCTTGGCGGGACCTCCTAATGAAAAACTGTTTTTT. This translates into CASSLAGPPNEKLFF.